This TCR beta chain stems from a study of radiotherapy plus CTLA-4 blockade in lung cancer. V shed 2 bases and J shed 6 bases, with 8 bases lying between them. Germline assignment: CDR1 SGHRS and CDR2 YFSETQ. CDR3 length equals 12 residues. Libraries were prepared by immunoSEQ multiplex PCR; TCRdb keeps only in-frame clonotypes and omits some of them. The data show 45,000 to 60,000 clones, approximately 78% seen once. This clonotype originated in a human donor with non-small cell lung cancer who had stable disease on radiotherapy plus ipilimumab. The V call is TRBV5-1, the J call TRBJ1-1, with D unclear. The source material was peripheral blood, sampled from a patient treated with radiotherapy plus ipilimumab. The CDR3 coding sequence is TGCGCCAGCAGCTTAAATGGGCCTGAAGCTTTCTTT. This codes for CASSLNGPEAFF.